Following are 18 T cell receptor beta chains from one sample sequenced in a study of T cells in women clearing cervical HPV infection. TCRdb's table, derived via immunoSEQ multiplex PCR, lists solely in-frame clones and lacks some. This sample's clone table lists 20,000 to 25,000 clones. Sequencing was carried out using blood buffy coat. These receptors came from a woman between 18 and 69 years old with a cervical HPV16 infection that either progressed to CIN3+ or cleared (not recorded which).

To note about this clone: The read ends 3 residues early relative to the CDR3; the germline J gene fills the gap. The chain combines TRBV5-1 with TRBJ2-7, with 9 bases identical to TRBD1. Germline V gives CDR1 SGHRS, CDR2 YFSETQ. The trim removed 0 bases at V and 2 bases at J, leaving 9 bases unmatched. CDR3 size: 17 residues. CDR3 loop: CASSLAGWDRVPYEQYF. CDR3 bases read: TGCGCCAGCAGCTTGGCCGGTTGGGACAGGGTGCCCTACGAG.

Regarding this clone: The read finishes 3 residues shy of the CDR3 end, and the germline J gene is used to complete it. V is TRBV30 and J is TRBJ1-2, with D possibly being TRBD1 (5 bases). The CDR3 covers 17 residues. Trimming stripped 4 bases from V and 4 bases from J, with 25 bases between. CDR1 is GTSNPN, CDR2 SVGIG, per germline (reference sequence). The CDR3 bases that were read are TGTGCCTGGATTTCAGCGGGTCCCGGGGGAAAGGGCTATGGC. It codes for CAWISAGPGGKGYG. The full CDR3 is CAWISAGPGGKGYGYTF.

In regard to this clone: The CDR3 extends 3 residues past the end of the read, so its final part is completed from the germline J gene. The J gene is TRBJ1-2, the V gene TRBV7-9; 7 bases align to TRBD1. This CDR3 has 11 amino acids. Germline V CDR1 and CDR2: SEHNR, FQNEAQ (reference sequence). CDR3 DNA (partial): TGTGCCGGCGGAGGGGGCCGGGGC. It is translated as CAGGGGRG. The whole CDR3 is CAGGGGRGYTF.

Turning to this clone: Sequence at one end of the junction differs from germline and may be a read error. The read ends 3 residues before the CDR3 terminus; that terminus is restored from the germline J gene. The chain has TRBV7-7 and TRBJ2-3, with 8 bases identical to TRBD2. This CDR3 comprises 16 residues. Per the germline V gene, CDR1 is SSHAT and CDR2 is FNYEAQ (reference sequence). The covered CDR3 bases are TGTGCTAGCAGCTTAGGCCCAGCGGGAGTGCAAGATACG. Its translation: CASSLGPAGVQDT. The full CDR3 protein reads CASSLGPAGVQDTQYF.

This clone counts as medium-sized by frequency. Read coverage stops 3 residues before the CDR3 terminus; the germline J gene supplies the remainder. The genes are TRBV6-2 or TRBV6-3 and TRBJ2-1; the D gene could be TRBD1 or TRBD2 (5 bases each). The CDR3 is 16 amino acids. Deletions cut 0 bases from V and 9 bases from J, with 18 bases between. CDR1 and CDR2 (germline): MNHEY, SVGEGT. This CDR3 reads CASSYSFERGEREQFF. The sequenced part of the CDR3 DNA is TGTGCCAGCAGTTACTCGTTCGAAAGGGGAGAGCGTGAG.

A note on this clone: The sequence runs out 3 residues before the end of the CDR3; the remainder is reconstructed from the germline J gene. This chain joins TRBV2 and TRBJ2-5; 9 nucleotides match TRBD2. The V and J ends lost 5 bases and 2 bases, in that order; junction bases with no gene match: 3. The CDR3 covers 14 residues. The germline CDR1 and CDR2 sequences are SNHLY and FYNNEI. Incomplete CDR3 DNA: TGTGCCAGCAGTCGACTAGCGGTACAAGAGACC. Its translation: CASSRLAVQET. The entire CDR3 is CASSRLAVQETQYF.

Points on this clone: Read coverage stops 3 residues before the CDR3 terminus; the germline J gene supplies the remainder. The V and J genes are TRBV7-8 and TRBJ2-1; 11 nucleotides line up with TRBD1. This CDR3 has 17 residues. Germline CDR1 SGHVS, CDR2 FQNEAQ. V lost 3 bases and J lost 7; bases outside the gene matches: 11. CDR3 DNA, as far as it was read: TGTGCCAGCAGCTTCCAGGCCGGGGACAGGGGGAAAAATGAG. Translated, it gives CASSFQAGDRGKNE. In full, the CDR3 is CASSFQAGDRGKNEQFF.

The CDR3 bases that were read are TGTGCCAGCAGAGGGGCTATCGAG. Its translation: CASRGAIE. The CDR3 as a whole reads CASRGAIEQYF. The chain employs TRBV11-2 and TRBJ2-7, with a weak D call TRBD1 (5 bases). Read data end 3 residues before the CDR3 end; the end is taken from the germline J gene. Germline loops: CDR1 SGHAT, CDR2 FQNNGV. V was trimmed by 6 bases and J by 6 bases, leaving 9 bases between them. The CDR3 is 11 amino acids.

The CDR3 spells CASTLTIHEAFF. CDR3 DNA (partial): TGTGCCAGCACCCTTACGATACATGAA. The gene calls are TRBV7-2 and TRBJ1-1; D unclear. The sequence runs out 3 residues before the end of the CDR3; the remainder is reconstructed from the germline J gene. Germline CDR1 is SGHTA and CDR2 is FQGNSA. The ends were cut back, 7 bases at V and 7 bases at J, with 13 bases in the middle. The CDR3 consists of 12 residues. Combining the CDR3 with reference TRBV7-2 and TRBJ1-1 gives the whole variable domain GAGVSQSPSNKVTEKGKDVELRCDPISGHTALYWYRQSLGQGLEFLIYFQGNSAPDKSGLPSDRFSAERTGGSVSTLTIQRTQQEDSAVYLCASTLTIHEAFFGQGTRLTVV.

As concerns this clone: The CDR3 end is not reached by the read, which stops 3 residues before it; the germline J gene fills it in. The chain recombines TRBV5-4 with TRBJ2-7; D is ambiguous. V lost 2 bases to trimming and J lost 1 base, with 7 bases between them. CDR1 SGHNT and CDR2 YYREEE come from the germline V gene (reference sequence). The CDR3 extends over 13 amino acids. CDR3 in amino acids: CASSFAASYEQYF. CDR3 DNA, as far as it was read: TGTGCCAGCAGCTTTGCCGCGTCCTACGAG. Full variable domain (rest looked up from reference TRBV5-4 and TRBJ2-7): ETGVTQSPTHLIKTRGQQVTLRCSSQSGHNTVSWYQQALGQGPQFIFQYYREEENGRGNFPPRFSGLQFPNYSSELNVNALELDDSALYLCASSFAASYEQYFGPGTRLTVT.

Turning to this clone: The read terminates 3 residues ahead of where the CDR3 ends, so the germline J gene completes it. The gene calls are TRBV7-9 and TRBJ2-7; the match to TRBD1 covers 8 bases. Trimming took 1 base from V and 2 from J; bases not matched to a gene: 4. Germline lookup yields CDR1 SEHNR and CDR2 FQNEAQ (reference sequence). This CDR3 has 15 residues. CDR3 DNA, as far as it was read: TGTGCCAGCAGCTTAGGACAGGGGAAAACCTACGAG. This translates into CASSLGQGKTYE. The complete CDR3 reads CASSLGQGKTYEQYF.

As regards this clone: The read is 3 residues too short to cover the CDR3 end, so that end is filled in from the germline J gene. The gene calls are TRBV19 and TRBJ2-1, with 7 bases that match TRBD2. With 4 bases clipped from V and 8 bases from J, the junction kept 5 bases outside the gene matches. This CDR3 region has 13 residues. Germline V gene data show CDR1 as LNHDA and CDR2 as SQIVND (reference sequence). The DNA read from the CDR3 is TGTGCCAGTAGTAATCTCGCGGGAGATGAG. Its protein product is CASSNLAGDE. The whole CDR3 protein reads CASSNLAGDEQFF.

For this clone: The read halts 3 residues ahead of the CDR3 end, with the missing end drawn from the germline J gene. The rearrangement joins TRBV4-2 to TRBJ1-2, with 8 bases matching TRBD1. The CDR3 consists of 15 residues. In germline, CDR1 is LGHNA, CDR2 YNFKEQ. Losses at the gene ends were 2 bases for V and 5 bases for J; bases not matched to a gene: 7. Partial CDR3 DNA: TGTGCCAGCAGCCAAAATTCCCGGACAGGGTATGGC. It specifies CASSQNSRTGYG. The full CDR3 is CASSQNSRTGYGYTF.

To note about this clone: The read is 3 residues too short to cover the CDR3 end, so that end is filled in from the germline J gene. The gene calls are TRBV11-2 and TRBJ2-7; the D gene is possibly TRBD2 (6 bases). V was pared by 3 bases and J by 2 bases, with 11 bases between. The CDR3 totals 14 residues. CDR1 is SGHAT and CDR2 is FQNNGV in the germline V gene. The CDR3 bases that were read are TGTGCCAGCAGCTTTTGGGGGGTCACCTACGAG. Protein product: CASSFWGVTYE. The CDR3 in full is CASSFWGVTYEQYF.

In the case of this clone: The CDR3 end is not reached by the read, which stops 3 residues before it; the germline J gene fills it in. The chain combines TRBV19 with TRBJ2-5; 9 nucleotides line up with TRBD2. In germline, CDR1 is LNHDA, CDR2 SQIVND (reference sequence). This CDR3 spans 20 amino acids. The CDR3 bases that were read are TGTGCCAGTAGTTCCGGACGAGCGGGGGGCCCCTTCGACAGCACAGATACC. This codes for CASSSGRAGGPFDSTDT. The entire CDR3 reads CASSSGRAGGPFDSTDTQYF.

As regards this clone: The read is 3 residues too short to cover the CDR3 end, so that end is filled in from the germline J gene. V is TRBV20-1 and J is TRBJ2-1; D perhaps matches TRBD2 (6 bases). CDR3 length: 14 residues. The germline V gene encodes CDR1 DFQATT and CDR2 SNEGSKA (reference sequence). V lost 1 base and J lost 7, with 14 bases in between. The DNA read from the CDR3 is TGCAGTGCTAGAGCCCCCACTGGAGGGAATGAG. Its protein product is CSARAPTGGNE. From start to end, the CDR3 is CSARAPTGGNEQFF.

CDR3 residues: CSARELSPAYRVKEAFF. CDR3 DNA, as far as it was read: TGCAGTGCTAGAGAGCTATCACCGGCTTACAGGGTAAAAGAA. J is TRBJ1-1 and V is TRBV20-1, with D possibly being TRBD1 (6 bases). The DNA ends 3 residues before the CDR3 does, and the rest of the CDR3 is filled in from the germline J gene. Germline-derived CDR1 and CDR2 are DFQATT and SNEGSKA (reference sequence). The CDR3 length is 17 residues.

Concerning this clone: The read ends 3 residues early relative to the CDR3; the germline J gene fills the gap. The chain links TRBV2 to TRBJ2-1; no reliable D call. Germline V gene sequence: CDR1 SNHLY, CDR2 FYNNEI. This CDR3 has 14 amino acids. V was clipped by 4 bases and J by 3 bases, with 10 bases between them. The CDR3 reads CASSAFSSYNEQFF. CDR3 DNA, as far as it was read: TGTGCCAGCAGTGCCTTTTCTAGCTACAATGAG.